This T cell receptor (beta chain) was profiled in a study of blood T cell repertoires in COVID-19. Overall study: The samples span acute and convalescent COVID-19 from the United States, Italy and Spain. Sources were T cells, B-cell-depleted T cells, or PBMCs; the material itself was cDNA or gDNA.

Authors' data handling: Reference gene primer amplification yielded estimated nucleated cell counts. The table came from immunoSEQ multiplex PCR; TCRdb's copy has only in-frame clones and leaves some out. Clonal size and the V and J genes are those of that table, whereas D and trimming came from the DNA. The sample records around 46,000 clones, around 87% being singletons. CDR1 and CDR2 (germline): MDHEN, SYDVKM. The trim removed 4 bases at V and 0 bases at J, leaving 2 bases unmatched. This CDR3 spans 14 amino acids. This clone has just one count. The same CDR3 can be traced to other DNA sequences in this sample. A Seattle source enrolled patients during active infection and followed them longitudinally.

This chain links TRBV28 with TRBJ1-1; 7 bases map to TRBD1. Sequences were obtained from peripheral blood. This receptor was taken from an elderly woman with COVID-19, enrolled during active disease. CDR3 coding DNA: TGTGCCAGCAGTTCGACAGGGCTGAACACTGAAGCTTTCTTT. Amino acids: CASSSTGLNTEAFF. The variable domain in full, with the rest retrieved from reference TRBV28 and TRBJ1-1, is DVKVTQSSRYLVKRTGEKVFLECVQDMDHENMFWYRQDPGLGLRLIYFSYDVKMKEKGDIPEGYSVSREKKERFSLILESASTNQTSMYLCASSSTGLNTEAFFGQGTRLTVV.